The T cell receptor (beta chain) under discussion was sequenced for a study of OX40 agonist ivuxolimab in advanced cancers. About the study as a whole: Ivuxolimab, which targeted the costimulatory receptor OX40 (CD134), was an agonistic, fully human IgG2 monoclonal antibody. Intravenous ivuxolimab was administered to patients every 2 weeks at six dose levels: 0.01, 0.1, 0.3, 1.5, 3 and 10 mg/kg. Among the 50 to 55 dose-escalation patients, approximately 20 had hepatocellular carcinoma, 15 or so melanoma, 9 renal cell carcinoma and 9 head and neck cancer. A male proportion of 75% to 85% and a mean age of about 60 years, ranging from 23 to 79, were recorded for the dose-escalation cohort. Prior anti-PD-1, anti-PD-L1 or anti-CTLA-4 therapy was permitted, and 40% to 50% of dose-escalation patients had received checkpoint inhibitors. Partial responses were achieved by three dose-escalation patients, of whom one had hepatocellular carcinoma and two had cutaneous melanoma. The point of sequencing TCRbeta in the periphery was to test whether ivuxolimab changed TCR sequence diversity and drove clonal T-cell expansion. The paper covers the monotherapy dose-escalation part of the phase I ivuxolimab trial, which included N ≈ 50 patients. Results and caveats for the whole study, not just this receptor: Low levels of normalized T-cell clonal expansion were also seen in some patients who did not respond. At doses from 0.1 to 3.0 mg/kg, clonal expansion was seen in both CD4+ and CD8+ blood T cells between baseline and week 6. Antigen specificity was not determined for the clonally expanded peripheral T cells. After ivuxolimab, CD8+ T cells had more expanded clones than CD4+ T cells on average. In the 0.1-3.0 mg/kg groups, partial responders were among the patients with the lowest normalized peripheral clonal expansion, particularly in CD8+ T cells.

The trial excluded patients who had a history of autoimmune disease or who were on systemic immunosuppression. Peripheral blood for TCR sequencing was drawn from every dose cohort at baseline, at cycle 4 day 1 and at cycle 7 day 1. The samples were taken from a phase I, first-in-human, multicenter, open-label dose-escalation trial of ivuxolimab. Adults with locally advanced or metastatic melanoma, renal cell carcinoma, hepatocellular carcinoma or head and neck squamous cell carcinoma were enrolled in the trial. Before TCR sequencing, CD4+ and CD8+ T cells were separately sorted from peripheral blood. For sequencing of the TCRbeta CDR3 region, genomic DNA was extracted from the sorted cells. TCRbeta CDR3 regions were sequenced using the immunoSEQ Assay. Here the immuneACCESS table is served through TCRdb, limited to in-frame sequences with V and J called. Missing clones are a known gap in these copies; in checked studies unresolved V genes cover under half, and the rest lacks a known reason. The sample table shows 65,000 to 75,000 clones, and roughly 84% are seen once. Approximately 2% of the sample is in the top ten clones.

As encoded in the germline V gene (reference sequence), CDR1 is MNHEY while CDR2 is SMNVEV. From the cysteine through the phenylalanine, the CDR3 covers 16 amino acids. The DNA shown is the 48-base CDR3, in frame from base 1. V has 1 base trimmed and J has 3 bases trimmed; junction bases matching no gene number 5. This clone was counted between two and nine times. The specificity of this receptor is unknown. Base qualities were left out, and no much larger clone turns up one base away. This chain joins TRBV27 to TRBJ1-1, with 10 central nucleotides matching TRBD1. Source: CD4+ or CD8+ T cells sorted from blood, taken in a trial of the OX40 agonist ivuxolimab. The clonotype comes from an adult with an advanced solid tumor such as melanoma, head and neck, liver or kidney cancer. The CDR3 region: CASSLWTGGGDTEAFF. The DNA reads as follows: TGTGCCAGCAGTTTATGGACAGGGGGAGGAGACACTGAAGCTTTCTTT.